The sequence of this TCR beta chain was determined in a study of cytomegalovirus exposure and HLA in healthy donors (dated by TCRdb to 2016 to 2017). Concerning the study at large: A later analysis indicated that the 130 or so validation repertoires were generated on the platform also employed for the 600 to 750 repertoires of the first cohort. The study aimed to test whether signatures of past pathogen exposure could be identified by cataloging public T cell receptors. A separate validation cohort of roughly 130 different subjects was used in addition to the approximately 610-subject first cohort. High-throughput TCR immunosequencing, statistical association of individual TCRs with disease status, and machine learning were combined to predict cytomegalovirus infection status. The research as a whole found: A later analysis lacked HLA typing for the validation cohort, so it scored co-occurrence in that cohort across all 110 or so repertoires. The authors suggested that the approach could potentially be generalized to other disease states and immunological phenotypes. The study gave a list of 150 to 200 TCR beta chains associated with cytomegalovirus. A few of the identified cytomegalovirus-associated TCR beta chains were confirmed in vitro to be specific for cytomegalovirus antigens. Most TCR sequences were seen in very few donors, while some public TCRs were found in many individuals. Subsequent analysis determined that TCRs grouped into clusters in the first cohort also showed a tendency toward co-occurrence across the 120 or so validation repertoires, and roughly 94% of cluster scores exceeded 0. Cytomegalovirus status was reported to be diagnosed by the classifier with high specificity and sensitivity in both the original and validation cohorts.

The donors belonged to the validation cohort of about 120 subjects, which was separate from the roughly 700-subject first cohort. The CDR3, from cysteine to phenylalanine, totals 15 residues. Just CDR3 DNA is preserved here, 45 bases in frame from base 1. V ends up 3 bases short and J 2 bases short, with an unmatched junction base count of 6. Reading the germline V gene gives CDR1 SGHDT and CDR2 YYEEEE. Library construction relied on the immunoSEQ multiplex PCR assay. The source study handled its data this way. A statistical classification framework was developed to diagnose cytomegalovirus status using the catalog of TCR beta chain sequences. TCRdb obtained this table from immuneACCESS and retained in-frame rearrangements with V and J assigned. These tables miss some clones; where compared with another copy, unresolved V genes account for less than half of the shortfall, and the remainder is unexplained. The DNA was the basis for D and trimming; V, J and clone size are from that table. The sample contains about 160,000 clones, roughly 86% of them found a single time. The ten biggest clones cover 10% to 13% of the sample.

Concerning this clone itself: Its antigen specificity is not known. No base qualities exist here, and no much larger clone lies one base off it.

The sequence links TRBV5-6 to TRBJ2-3; TRBD1 aligns with 7 central bases. This clonotype originated in a woman between 18 and 29 years old in good health and CMV-seropositive. The sequenced sample was PBMCs. The CDR3 here reads CASSSQTGNTDTQYF. The nucleotide sequence reads as follows: TGTGCCAGCAGCTCCCAGACAGGGAACACAGATACGCAGTATTTT. Where the CDR3 stops, the reference TRBV5-6 and TRBJ2-3 genes take over; the full variable domain is DAGVTQSPTHLIKTRGQQVTLRCSPKSGHDTVSWYQQALGQGPQFIFQYYEEEERQRGNFPDRFSGHQFPNYSSELNVNALLLGDSALYLCASSSQTGNTDTQYFGPGTRLTVL.